These 31 T cell receptor beta chains came from one sample sequenced in a study of CD8+CD57+ T cells in acquired aplastic anemia. Patients selected for sequencing had displayed CD8+CD57+ cell expansion by flow cytometry. CDR3 and TCR beta VDJ profiling relied on a genomic DNA template. TCRdb itself ran the reads through MiXCR, one entry per CDR3 protein. The sample lists 450,000 to 550,000 distinct CDR3 sequences, roughly 34% occurring once. The specimen sequenced was sorted CD4+, CD8+, or CD8+CD57+ T cells (not recorded which) from PBMCs. The receptor source for this set is a human donor with aplastic anemia.

J is TRBJ2-5 and V is TRBV25-1, with 11 nucleotides matching TRBD2. CDR3 length equals 16 residues. CDR1 and CDR2 from the germline V gene are MGHDK and SYGVNS. V lost 1 base to trimming and J lost 3 bases; unmatched junction nucleotides: 4. Here the CDR3 DNA reads TGTGCCAGCAGTGAATTGGGGACTAGCGGAGAAGAGACCCAGTACTTC. Protein: CASSELGTSGEETQYF.

As for this clonotype: A read error may be the cause here, since a much bigger clone is one base away. The chain has TRBV9 and TRBJ2-5, with D possibly TRBD1 on 6 matching bases. The CDR3 spans 14 residues. Germline assignment: CDR1 SGDLS and CDR2 YYNGEE. The CDR3 spells CASSASRGQGTQYF. CDR3 bases: TGTGCCAGCAGCGCTAGCAGGGGCCAAGGGACCCAGTACTTC.

This clonotype showed up just a few times. One end of the junction fails to match germline, which may point to a read error. J is TRBJ1-2 and V is TRBV7-9, with 9 bases that match TRBD1. CDR1 and CDR2 (germline): SEHNR, FQNEAQ (reference sequence). There are 15 residues in the CDR3. The CDR3 nucleotides read TGTGCCCGCAGCTCCGGAGACAGGGGGTCCTATGGCTACACCTTC. Protein: CARSSGDRGSYGYTF.

This clonotype turned up a few times. This chain joins TRBV5-6 and TRBJ2-7; possibly TRBD1 for D (5 bases). The length of the CDR3 is 14 residues. Germline CDR1 SGHDT, CDR2 YYEEEE. Trimming took off 2 bases at V and 3 bases at J, with 12 bases between the two ends. The CDR3 sequence is CASSFAGYLYEQYF. CDR3 nucleotide sequence: TGTGCCAGCAGCTTTGCAGGGTATCTCTACGAGCAGTACTTC.

A note on this clonotype: The junction departs from the called germline gene at one end, perhaps through a read error. The chain is built from TRBV19 and TRBJ1-1; D is perhaps TRBD1 (5 bases). The CDR3 is made up of 16 amino acids. From germline, CDR1 is LNHDA and CDR2 SQIVND (reference sequence). The CDR3 DNA is TGTGCCGGTAGCGTCCGCCGAGGGGAAGGGCACACTGAAGCCTTCTTT. This encodes CAGSVRRGEGHTEAFF.

This clonotype was found a few times. The CDR3: CASSLRVSGKSYEQYF. DNA of the CDR3: TGCGCCAGCAGCTTGAGGGTGTCGGGGAAGTCCTACGAGCAGTACTTC. This sequence joins TRBV5-1 and TRBJ2-7, with a possible D match to TRBD2 (5 bases). The germline V gene encodes CDR1 SGHRS and CDR2 YFSETQ. The CDR3 totals 16 residues. The germline V and J ends were trimmed by 1 base and 1 base, with 15 bases remaining between them.

The chain links TRBV5-8 to TRBJ2-7; D ambiguous. CDR3 length: 14 residues. Germline V gene data show CDR1 as SGHTS and CDR2 as YDEGEE. V gave up 0 bases and J gave up 2 bases, with 9 bases separating them. The DNA of the CDR3 is TGTGCCAGCAGCTTGGGGGCCAGGACCTACGAGCAGTACTTC. It translates to CASSLGARTYEQYF.

As to this clonotype: A much larger clone is a single base away; this may be a read error. CDR3 sequence (DNA): TGTGCCAGCACCCCGGTTAGGAACACTGAAGCTTTCTTT. This codes for CASTPVRNTEAFF. V usage is TRBV19 and J usage is TRBJ1-1; D remains ambiguous. Trimming took off 9 bases at V and 1 base at J, with 12 bases between the two ends. CDR3 length: 13 amino acids. Germline CDR1 is LNHDA and CDR2 is SQIVND (reference sequence).

This rearrangement joins TRBV9 to TRBJ2-5; no firm D call. The germline gives CDR1 SGDLS, CDR2 YYNGEE. This CDR3 comprises 13 residues. V lost 3 bases to trimming and J lost 9 bases, with 15 bases between them. This CDR3 reads CASSAFTTGAQYF. The DNA for the CDR3 is TGTGCCAGCAGCGCCTTTACTACTGGGGCCCAGTACTTC.

This clonotype was seen at least ten times. The chain uses TRBV2 and TRBJ2-1, with D maybe TRBD2 (5 bases). This CDR3 is 13 amino acids long. Trimming took off 1 base at V and 11 bases at J, with 12 bases between the two ends. CDR1 is SNHLY, CDR2 FYNNEI, per germline. CDR3 DNA: TGTGCCAGCAGTGAAGGGTGGCCGGGGAAGCAGTTCTTC. Protein: CASSEGWPGKQFF.

J is TRBJ2-1 and V is TRBV20-1, with 12 nucleotides matching TRBD2. CDR3 length: 14 amino acids. Germline V gene data show CDR1 as DFQATT and CDR2 as SNEGSKA (reference sequence). Trimming took 5 bases from V and 4 from J; bases not matched to a gene: 3. CDR3 in amino acids: CSAAGTSGYNEQFF. CDR3 nucleotides: TGCAGTGCTGCCGGGACTAGCGGGTACAATGAGCAGTTCTTC.

There are many counts of this clonotype. The CDR3 reads CATQPGQGARETQYF. CDR3 nucleotides: TGTGCCACCCAGCCGGGACAGGGGGCGAGGGAGACCCAGTACTTC. V gene TRBV10-3 combines with J gene TRBJ2-5; TRBD1 matches at 12 bases. V shed 10 bases, J shed 5 bases, and the junction held 11 bases outside the gene matches. This CDR3 has 15 residues. Germline loops: CDR1 ENHRY, CDR2 SYGVKD.

As regards this clonotype: Germline is not matched at one junction end, which may reflect a read error. The genes are TRBV24-1 and TRBJ2-3, with 8 bases fitting TRBD2. This CDR3 has 16 amino acids. Germline values: CDR1 KGHDR, CDR2 SFDVKD. CDR3 residues: CATSEVTGGPTDAQYF. CDR3 sequence (DNA): TGTGCCACCAGTGAAGTAACGGGAGGGCCCACAGATGCGCAGTATTTT.

In this sample, this clonotype turned up once. V and J are TRBV2 and TRBJ1-5; tentative D call: TRBD1 (5 bases). V lost 7 bases, J lost 0 bases, and 25 bases lay in between. The CDR3 totals 19 residues. In germline, CDR1 is SNHLY, CDR2 FYNNEI. CDR3 DNA: TGTGCCAGCACCAAAAACCGGGACGGTAAGCAATATAGCAATCAGCCCCAGCATTTT. This translates into CASTKNRDGKQYSNQPQHF.

This clonotype occurred a few times. The rearrangement joins TRBV2 to TRBJ2-1; the match to TRBD2 covers 8 bases. From germline, CDR1 is SNHLY and CDR2 FYNNEI. The CDR3 runs to 16 residues. V gave up 6 bases and J gave up 7 bases; unmatched junction bases: 14. CDR3 nucleotide sequence: TGTGCCAGCAGAGATCTACTAGCGGACCTCAGGAATGAGCAGTTCTTC. Translation: CASRDLLADLRNEQFF. Drawing the rest from reference TRBV2 and TRBJ2-1, the complete variable domain is EPEVTQTPSHQVTQMGQEVILRCVPISNHLYFYWYRQILGQKVEFLVSFYNNEISEKSEIFDDQFSVERPDGSNFTLKIRSTKLEDSAMYFCASRDLLADLRNEQFFGPGTRLTVL.

Details on this clonotype: This sequence may be a read error, since a much larger clone differs from it by one base. The chain uses TRBV10-3 and TRBJ2-2; the match to TRBD2 covers 9 bases. CDR1 and CDR2 (germline): ENHRY, SYGVKD. V gave up 10 bases and J gave up 1 base; unmatched junction bases: 4. The CDR3 contains 14 residues. The CDR3 region has the DNA TGTGCCAGTAGCGGGAGCCGGAACACCGGGGAGCTGTTTTTT. Translation gives CASSGSRNTGELFF.

Points on this clonotype: At one of its ends the junction is not consistent with the germline gene, which may arise from a read error. V and J are TRBV10-3 and TRBJ2-7; 7 bases are a match to TRBD1. The CDR3 covers 9 residues. Per the germline V gene, CDR1 is ENHRY and CDR2 is SYGVKD. The chain's CDR3 is CAISTGTDF. DNA of the CDR3: TGTGCCATCAGTACCGGGACAGACTTC.

For this clonotype: Being one base from a much bigger clone, this may be a read error. The CDR3 DNA sequence: TGTGCCAGTAGTATAGCTGCGGACCTATACAATGAGCGGTTCTTC. Its translation is CASSIAADLYNERFF. This sequence joins TRBV19 and TRBJ2-1; D not certain. This CDR3 is 15 amino acids long. Germline CDR1 and CDR2: LNHDA and SQIVND (reference sequence).

In its sample, this clonotype was seen many times. This chain uses TRBV11-1 with TRBJ1-6; D is uncertain. V lost 8 bases and J 1 base, leaving 18 bases between the germline ends. The CDR3 is made up of 17 amino acids. Germline V gene sequence: CDR1 SGHAT, CDR2 FQDESV (reference sequence). CDR3 region: CASLDFTERSYNSPLHF. The CDR3 DNA sequence: TGTGCCAGCTTGGATTTTACGGAGAGGTCCTATAATTCACCCCTCCACTTT.

The V call is TRBV5-6, the J call TRBJ1-5, with 8 bases identical to TRBD1. The CDR3 totals 16 residues. The V and J ends lost 2 bases and 6 bases, in that order; junction bases with no gene match: 10. Germline V gene lookup returns CDR1 SGHDT and CDR2 YYEEEE. In DNA form, the CDR3 reads TGTGCCAGCAGCTTTTGGGCAGGGGGCCTTCCTCAGCCCCAGCATTTT. Its translation is CASSFWAGGLPQPQHF.

A word on this clonotype: This may come from a read error, since a much larger clone is one base off. The chain employs TRBV19 and TRBJ1-1, with TRBD1 as a possible D gene (5 bases). CDR1 is LNHDA and CDR2 is SQIVND in the germline V gene (reference sequence). The CDR3 is 14 residues long. The CDR3: CARSPMTANTEAFF. The CDR3 region has the DNA TGTGCCCGTAGTCCAATGACAGCGAACACTGAAGCTTTCTTT.

This clonotype was seen repeatedly, ten times or more. The chain carries TRBV2 and TRBJ1-5, with D perhaps TRBD1 (6 bases). V shed 5 bases and J shed 11 bases, with 13 bases lying between them. The CDR3 has 12 amino acids. Germline CDR1 SNHLY, CDR2 FYNNEI. The CDR3 protein is CASSPFDRSQHF. CDR3 bases: TGTGCCAGCAGTCCTTTTGACAGGTCCCAGCATTTT.

This clonotype was counted between two and nine times. This chain joins TRBV7-2 and TRBJ2-1, with D unresolved. The V end lost 5 bases, the J end lost 14 bases, and 19 bases lay between the germline ends. Germline V CDR1 and CDR2: SGHTA, FQGNSA. CDR3 length equals 13 residues. The CDR3 DNA is TGTGCCAGCAGCCTGGGATTCTACGTGGAAAAGTTCTTC. This gives the protein CASSLGFYVEKFF.

J is TRBJ1-5 and V is TRBV20-1; 10 bases fit TRBD1. The CDR3 is made up of 16 amino acids. Germline V gene sequence: CDR1 DFQATT, CDR2 SNEGSKA (reference sequence). V was pared by 3 bases and J by 0 bases, with 5 bases of the junction left unmatched. CDR3 loop: CSASGTGAYSNQPQHF. The CDR3 DNA sequence: TGCAGTGCTAGTGGGACAGGGGCTTATAGCAATCAGCCCCAGCATTTT.

A single count supports this clonotype. With only one base between it and a far larger clone, this is likely a read error. The chain recombines TRBV16 with TRBJ2-5; D ambiguous. Trimming took off 4 bases at V and 4 bases at J, with 7 bases between the two ends. CDR3 size: 12 residues. Germline V gene data show CDR1 as KGHSY and CDR2 as FQNENV. DNA of the CDR3: TGTGCCAGCAGCCGATACCGAGAGACCCAGTACTTC. Translation gives CASSRYRETQYF.

The table lists this clonotype with a few counts. The gene calls are TRBV20-1 and TRBJ1-1, with D perhaps matching TRBD1 (6 bases). The CDR3 extends over 12 amino acids. Germline V CDR1 and CDR2: DFQATT, SNEGSKA (reference sequence). CDR3 in amino acids: CSPTPGATEAFF. CDR3 in DNA: TGCAGCCCGACCCCAGGGGCCACTGAAGCTTTCTTT.

This clonotype was detected ten times or more. The DNA of the CDR3 is TGTGCCAGCAGCCCCAATAGCAATCAGCCCCAGCATTTT. It yields the protein CASSPNSNQPQHF. The chain employs TRBV6-1 and TRBJ1-5; D is undetermined. Germline CDR1 MNHNS, CDR2 SASEGT. The CDR3 has 13 amino acids. The V end lost 6 bases, the J end lost 0 bases, and 6 bases lay between the germline ends.

Notes on this clonotype: Possible read error: a much larger clone is one base away. V usage is TRBV11-2 and J usage is TRBJ2-7; 8 bases line up with TRBD2. The CDR3 is made up of 16 amino acids. The V and J ends lost 0 bases and 5 bases, in that order; junction bases with no gene match: 9. Germline values: CDR1 SGHAT, CDR2 FQNNGV. The CDR3 is CASSLEWPGGVHEQYF. CDR3 nucleotide sequence: TGTGCCAGCAGCTTAGAATGGCCGGGAGGGGTCCACGAGCAGTACTTC.

The chain couples TRBV3-1 to TRBJ2-3; D remains ambiguous. CDR1 LGHDT and CDR2 YNNKEL come from the germline V gene (reference sequence). Deletions cut 2 bases from V and 2 bases from J, with 8 bases between. The CDR3 has 14 residues. The CDR3 region is CASSQTGYTDTQYF. CDR3 DNA: TGTGCCAGCAGCCAAACGGGTTACACAGATACGCAGTATTTT.

This clonotype was detected many times. The chain couples TRBV20-1 to TRBJ2-3, with unresolved D. Trimming cost V 3 bases and J 2 bases, with 12 bases left between them. Germline CDR1 reads DFQATT; CDR2 reads SNEGSKA (reference sequence). This CDR3 has 14 residues. CDR3 sequence (DNA): TGCAGTGCTAGCCATTTACAGATCACAGATACGCAGTATTTT. This codes for CSASHLQITDTQYF.

This clonotype occurred a few times. This chain joins TRBV9 and TRBJ1-3, with D unclear. CDR1 and CDR2 from the germline V gene are SGDLS and YYNGEE. V lost 4 bases and J 1 base, leaving 12 bases between the germline ends. The CDR3 extends over 15 amino acids. The CDR3 sequence: CASSSAAASGNTIYF. As DNA, the CDR3 is TGTGCCAGCAGCTCAGCGGCAGCTTCTGGAAACACCATATATTTT. The variable domain in full, completed from reference TRBV9 and TRBJ1-3, reads DSGVTQTPKHLITATGQRVTLRCSPRSGDLSVYWYQQSLDQGLQFLIQYYNGEERAKGNILERFSAQQFPDLHSELNLSSLELGDSALYFCASSSAAASGNTIYFGEGSWLTVV.